One and the same sample provided the 6 T cell receptor beta chains below, sequenced in a study of OX40 agonist ivuxolimab in advanced cancers. This table comes from immunoSEQ multiplex PCR, and its TCRdb copy is limited to in-frame clones, with some not included. The sample includes some 50,000 clones, approximately 80% of them seen just once. This sample comprised CD4+ or CD8+ T cells sorted from blood, obtained in a trial of the OX40 agonist ivuxolimab. These receptor sequences come from an adult with an advanced solid tumor such as melanoma, head and neck, liver or kidney cancer.

The V gene is TRBV2, the J gene TRBJ2-2, with TRBD2 identical over 12 bases. Germline V gene lookup returns CDR1 SNHLY and CDR2 FYNNEI. The V gene end was trimmed by 6 bases and the J gene end by 3 bases; junction bases not matched to a gene: 2. CDR3 length: 15 residues. The CDR3 here is CASRGLAGYTGELFF. DNA of the CDR3: TGTGCCAGCAGAGGACTAGCGGGATACACCGGGGAGCTGTTTTTT.

This chain uses TRBV7-9 with TRBJ2-1; D is possibly TRBD1 (5 bases). The ends were cut back, 1 base at V and 9 bases at J, with 16 bases in the middle. This CDR3 has 15 amino acids. Germline V CDR1 and CDR2: SEHNR, FQNEAQ (reference sequence). CDR3 nucleotide sequence: TGTGCCAGCAGCTTAGGGACCTACCAGGGTACTGAGCAGTTCTTC. Protein sequence: CASSLGTYQGTEQFF.

This sequence joins TRBV15 and TRBJ1-5, with a weak D call TRBD1 (5 bases). The CDR3 sequence is 14 residues long. Germline V gives CDR1 LNHNV, CDR2 YYDKDF (reference sequence). Trimming shortened V by 8 bases and J by 3 bases, and 14 bases separated the two germline ends. CDR3 coding DNA: TGTGCCACCGCCAGAGGGGATCACAATCAGCCCCAGCATTTT. Protein: CATARGDHNQPQHF. Variable domain in full (rest from reference TRBV15 and TRBJ1-5): DAMVIQNPRYQVTQFGKPVTLSCSQTLNHNVMYWYQQKSSQAPKLLFHYYDKDFNNEADTPDNFQSRRPNTSFCFLDIRSPGLGDTAMYLCATARGDHNQPQHFGDGTRLSIL.

The rearrangement uses TRBV10-3 and TRBJ1-1; the D gene is possibly TRBD1 (5 bases). The CDR3 has 14 amino acids. Germline V gene data show CDR1 as ENHRY and CDR2 as SYGVKD. The ends were cut back, 6 bases at V and 0 bases at J, with 11 bases in the middle. For the CDR3, the DNA is TGTGCCATCAGAACTTCGACAGTGAACACTGAAGCTTTCTTT. This encodes CAIRTSTVNTEAFF.

This clone was counted a single time. The chain couples TRBV27 to TRBJ2-1; D not resolved. In germline, CDR1 is MNHEY, CDR2 SMNVEV (reference sequence). The ends were cut back, 7 bases at V and 11 bases at J, with 24 bases in the middle. The CDR3 has 15 residues. This CDR3 reads CASNLHGQASSKQFF. As DNA, the CDR3 is TGTGCCAGCAACCTACACGGGCAGGCCTCGTCCAAGCAGTTCTTC.

CDR3 DNA: TGTGCCAGCAGATTCGCGGGGTACGAGCAGTACTTC. This encodes CASRFAGYEQYF. The J gene is TRBJ2-7, the V gene TRBV6-5, with a possible D match to TRBD2 (6 bases). Trimming removed 6 bases at V and 4 bases at J, with 10 bases between. CDR3 length: 12 amino acids. Per germline, CDR1 MNHEY and CDR2 SVGAGI.